This T cell receptor beta chain was captured by sequencing in a study of cytomegalovirus exposure and HLA in healthy donors (dated by TCRdb to the late 2010s). The study in broad terms: An earlier analysis of some 600 of the donors reported 276 Gb of sequence data and approximately 120 million unique TCR beta sequences obtained from around 190 million T cells. A later genetic analysis used genome-wide SNP genotypes for about 60% of the roughly 700 donors, treating that subset as a discovery cohort. The study used immunosequencing to profile the T cell repertoires of 670 or so subjects and linked those repertoires to cytomegalovirus serostatus. Of the 300 to 500 genotyped donors, more than 75% were placed in the genetic ancestry cluster associated with self-reported Caucasian donors. An early release that covered about 640 HLA-typed donors contained approximately 320 gigabases of sequencing data and 85 million to 100 million unique TCR sequences. The number of donors typed differed by locus, with about 629-640 for A, B, C, DRB1 and DQB1, around 500 for DQA1, 600 to 610 for DPA1, and some 470 for DPB1. Besides the first cohort of 550 to 750 subjects, a separate validation cohort made up of roughly 130 different subjects was used. In the later analysis, no new phenotypic data were used to find candidate immune exposures; instead, reliance was placed on TCR beta sequences and their occurrence across donors. Donor age, sex, ethnicity and CMV serostatus were compiled together with the repertoire data. All discovery cohort repertoires had been generated on a single sequencing platform. Class I and class II HLA loci were covered by the typing at four-digit resolution. In an earlier analysis of a few hundred of the donors, high-throughput TCR beta sequencing was used to judge whether each TCR beta V gene segment behaved as functional or pseudogenic. On average, over 200,000 unique TCR beta nucleotide sequences were sequenced per donor among about 400 genotyped donors of the cohort, with roughly 20% of those sequences being non-productive. The study combined high-throughput TCR immunosequencing, statistical association of individual TCRs with disease status, and machine learning to predict cytomegalovirus infection status. In a later analysis, previously published TCR beta repertoires from several hundred donors were re-analyzed and high-resolution HLA genotyping was added so that TCR occurrence patterns could be studied. Because of strong linkage in the cohort, five DR-DQ haplotypes were treated as single units for association and clustering. The study aimed to test whether signatures of past pathogen exposure could be identified by cataloging public T cell receptors.

Results and caveats for the whole study, not just this receptor: The study listed 150 to 200 TCR beta chains as associated with cytomegalovirus. In this cohort, only TCR beta chains were sequenced, and detectable features were limited by the absence of alpha or paired-chain data. A few of the identified cytomegalovirus-associated TCR beta chains were confirmed in vitro to be specific for cytomegalovirus antigens. A later genetic analysis reported fewer N-insertions in productive TCRs among donors in an Asian-associated ancestry cluster than the roughly 700-donor mean. Most TCR sequences were observed very rarely across donors, whereas some public TCRs were present in many individuals. In an earlier analysis of about 550 of the donors, most TCR beta V segments were observed in productive rearrangements about 87% or about 30% of the time, broadly matching IMGT annotations. Correlated functional status among segregating V segments might be attributable to linkage disequilibrium, but an unknown experimental factor could not be ruled out. A cluster of highly shared sequence variants was judged likely to represent a technical artifact of the sequencing pipeline. Some IMGT-functional V segments, including TRBV6-2 and TRBV6-3, could not be told apart with the 87-base-pair reads, so those segments were excluded. In a later genetic analysis, a missense DCLRE1C variant was associated with V-gene and J-gene trimming of TCR beta chains, and the association was replicated in an independent cohort. Presence/absence analyses assumed roughly uniform sequencing depth across donors, an assumption that may not hold. The earlier analysis of approximately 540 of the donors excluded approximately 17 rarely observed V segments, including chromosome 9 orphons, because counts were too low. Because HLA typing was missing for some donors at each locus, association tests included only the typed subset. Several of the top co-occurrence clusters appeared to be linked to parvovirus B19, influenza, CMV and Epstein-Barr virus, according to a later analysis. In a later analysis, HLA-associated TCR beta chains were found to be more clonally expanded and to have lower generation probabilities than equally common non-associated chains. A further reported finding was that TCR beta sequences accurately predicted the HLA-A and HLA-B alleles for most subjects in the first cohort. The classifier was reported to diagnose cytomegalovirus status with high specificity and sensitivity in both the original cohort and the validation cohort. The authors suggested that the approach could potentially be extended to other disease states and immunological phenotypes. When HLA alleles, especially DR and DQ, strongly co-occurred, TCR associations were difficult to assign to individual alleles. Most CMV-associated TCR beta chains appeared to be HLA-restricted in a later analysis, and the HLA associations seemed to be driven largely by CMV exposure. In a later analysis, about 16,000 TCR beta sequences were associated with specific HLA alleles at a false discovery rate of 0.05. CMV serostatus was the only immune exposure information available for the cohort. A later analysis found that TCR association rates varied across HLA loci, with DRB1 alleles showing the most associated TCRs and HLA-C alleles the fewest.

The cohort comprised more than 550 healthy bone marrow donors. At the time of sampling, every cohort member was nominally healthy, though immune exposures that went unrecorded were likely present. CMV serostatus was positive for about 300 and negative for about 50% of the roughly 700 cohort members, and was not recorded for this donor. Every donor gave a peripheral blood sample, and the peripheral blood mononuclear cells from that sample were used for TCR beta sequencing. Genomic DNA was extracted from the blood cell samples with the Qiagen DNeasy Blood Extraction Kit. V and J are truncated by 0 bases and 4 bases respectively, leaving an intervening sequence of 13 bases. As encoded in the germline V gene, CDR1 is SGHRS while CDR2 is YFSETQ. The CDR3, from cysteine to phenylalanine, totals 15 residues. Only the CDR3 region is kept as DNA, spanning 45 bases read in frame from base 1. The library was prepared using the immunoSEQ multiplex PCR assay. For the multiplex PCR, a mixture combining 60 forward primers for TCR Vbeta segments and 13 reverse primers for TCR Jbeta segments was used. Amplification of the CDR3 region of rearranged TCR beta genes was performed with a multiplex PCR assay on genomic DNA. The amplified TCR beta libraries were sequenced on the Illumina HiSeq System as 87-base-pair reads. The published analysis was carried out like this. Across the 700 or so repertoires, a later analysis counted tens of millions of unique TCR beta chains, about 10 million of which were shared by at least two donors. To remove PCR and sequencing errors, raw reads were error-corrected and collapsed into unique sequences using a nearest-neighbor algorithm that merged closely related sequences. Alignment of CDR3 sequences to IMGT reference sequences was used to assign V, D and J gene segments. For a sequence to be retained, a match of at least six nucleotides was required to both a V gene segment and a J gene segment. Rearrangements were called productive when the CDR3 lacked stop codons and stayed in frame with V and J; all others were non-productive. Following IMGT convention, CDR3 was defined as the stretch from the second conserved V-encoded cysteine up to the conserved J-encoded phenylalanine. The earlier analysis of 450 to 750 of the donors excluded any sequence lacking an unambiguous match to a single V gene segment. An earlier analysis of fewer than 750 of the donors classified V segments as functional when productive rearrangements were above 56.7% and as segregating when the standard deviation between donors was above 5%. A statistical classification framework was developed to diagnose cytomegalovirus status using the catalog of TCR beta chain sequences. In a later analysis, TCR nucleotide sequences were compared against IMGT/GENE-DB human TR gene sequences so that V and J genes could be assigned. The TCRdist pipeline was used in a later analysis to assign CDR3 sequences and most-parsimonious VDJ recombination scenarios. A later analysis defined each TCR beta chain by its CDR3 amino acid sequence plus V-gene family, and excluded reads lacking a unique V-gene family. To address suspected cross-contamination and a sequencing artifact, a later analysis removed a few hundred highly shared, low-generation-probability nucleotide sequences. In a later analysis, a clonal expansion index for each public chain was calculated from normalized within-repertoire ranks of inferred template counts. In a later analysis, generation probabilities were computed with a VDJ recombination model fitted to out-of-frame rearrangements, and the resulting probabilities were checked against IGoR. Hypergeometric tests were used in a later analysis to score TCR-TCR, TCR-HLA and TCR-CMV co-occurrence, with a repertoire-size bias correction applied to the TCR pairs. In a later analysis, false discovery rates were estimated by permuting HLA or CMV assignments 20 times. In a later analysis, co-occurring TCRs were grouped using DBSCAN, with TCRdist sequence similarity added in when clustering inside HLA-allele-positive subsets. Repertoires with fewer than 30,000 or more than 120,000 public chains were left out of co-occurrence clustering, as were about five repertoires with anomalous nucleotide sharing. TCRdb took this table from immuneACCESS and kept in-frame rearrangements with V and J called. Such tables lack part of the clones; where checked against another copy, unresolved V genes explain under half of the gap, and the rest is unexplained. V and J calls and clone size follow that table, whereas D and trimming were derived from the DNA. The table for this sample lists over 200,000 clones; roughly 84% of them were counted only once. Of the sample, 1% to 1.5% is held by the ten largest clones.

Notes on this clone: Its antigen has not been determined. No much larger clone exists at a distance of one base, and base qualities are not known.

The TCR was taken from a human donor in good health. The chain is assembled from TRBV5-1 and TRBJ1-2, with the D gene not clear enough to name. The material sequenced was PBMCs. The DNA reads as follows: TGCGCCAGCAGCTTGGAACACACGGGTTCCTATGGCTACACCTTC. It encodes CASSLEHTGSYGYTF.